The sequence of this T cell receptor beta chain was determined in a study of blood T cell repertoires in COVID-19 (dated by TCRdb to 2018 to 2021). Background for the entire study: Samples from collaborators originated in the United States, Italy and Spain and spanned both the acute and convalescent phases of COVID-19. The repertoires were released in a freely available public database intended as a resource for research on the immune response to SARS-CoV-2. The samples were drawn from the first 160 participants of the ongoing ImmuneRACE study and from 1,200 or so subjects provided by 6 global collaborators. Subjects who had been exposed to COVID-19, were actively infected with it, or had recovered from it provided the deeply sampled blood TCRbeta repertoires that made up the dataset. The sample metadata nearly always contained a de-identified subject ID, COVID-19 status, age in years and sex. Where available, HLA class I and class II types were obtained from metadata supplied by the sample provider rather than from assay-based typing. The material from the prospective study consisted of cDNA or gDNA derived from T cells, B-cell-depleted T cells, or PBMCs.

What the authors observed across the whole study: The amount of clinical and demographic metadata varied by source and participant and was provided uncurated.

Concerning this clone itself: No cognate antigen has been identified for it. There are no base qualities to consult, and no much larger clone falls within one base.

The collaborating institutions used their own protocols to collect whole blood in K2EDTA tubes. For TCRbeta analysis, collaborators shipped samples in one of three forms: frozen whole blood, isolated PBMCs, or DNA extracted from either of those sample types. TCRbeta CDR3 regions were amplified from genomic DNA using the immunoSEQ Assay, a bias-controlled multiplex PCR. Processing in the source paper ran as follows. The number of nucleated cells in each sample was estimated from the amplification of reference gene primers within the assay. To quantify the absolute abundance of each unique TCRbeta CDR3 rearrangement, sequence reads were collapsed and filtered. For each sample, productive Simpson clonality was calculated as the square root of Simpson's diversity index across productive rearrangements. TCRdb limited this immuneACCESS table to in-frame rearrangements with V and J called. A share of clones is missing; checked studies link under half to unresolved V genes, and the rest is unexplained. Clonal size and the V and J genes are those of that table, whereas D and trimming came from the DNA. The table for this sample lists some 47,000 clones; roughly 86% of them were counted only once. Approximately 2% of the sample rests with the top ten.

V and J are truncated by 5 bases and 0 bases respectively, leaving an intervening sequence of 11 bases. From a lookup of the germline V gene (reference sequence), CDR1 and CDR2 are MNHEY and SMNVEV. From the cysteine up to the phenylalanine, the CDR3 has a length of 15 residues. CDR3 DNA only is kept here, 45 bases in frame from base 1. The rearranged segments are TRBV27 and TRBJ2-1; perhaps TRBD1 is the D gene, with 6 bases matching. Sequencing used peripheral blood. The clonotype comes from a woman aged 55-75 years with acute or convalescent COVID-19. The sequenced DNA: TGTGCCAGCAGTCTTCAGGGGAACTCCTACAATGAGCAGTTCTTC. It is translated as CASSLQGNSYNEQFF.